This TCR beta chain appears in the sequencing data of a study of T cell repertoires in cytomegalovirus infection (dated by TCRdb to about 2019). In the study overall: The peptide stimulations were aimed at well-studied HLA-B-restricted epitopes as well as recently identified HLA-C-restricted CMV epitopes, whose presentation resists viral immunomodulation. Because public TCR beta signatures pointed to carriage of CMV infection together with the matching HLA type, the HLA type of each donor mattered for the analysis.

CDR1 is given as MDHEN and CDR2 as SYDVKM, both from the germline V gene. V loses 2 bases of germline sequence and J loses 8 bases, and the interval between the two ends is 12 bases. The cysteine opens and the phenylalanine closes a CDR3 of 14 amino acids. Solely the CDR3 DNA is kept, with 42 bases framed from the first base. The paper as a whole reports these results and caveats: In both this cohort and an independent roughly 350-donor cohort, the cumulative frequency of public TCR beta family members distinguished carriers of CMV infection plus the relevant HLA type. The ex vivo response was dominated by HLA-C-restricted CMV-specific TCR beta clonotypes, which also provided the single most frequent clonotype in two of eight donors.

What the treatment or condition label conveys for this sample: in vitro stimulation with specific CMV peptide epitopes to enrich CMV-specific T cells. Sequencing took place on an Illumina HiSeq 1500. TCRdb handled the public reads itself, with Q25 trimming in fastp and clone calling in MiXCR, and kept productive beta chains. Entries are consolidated by CDR3 protein sequence, retaining the most common genes and DNA. The sample includes around 800,000 distinct CDR3 sequences, with about 31% observed a single time. The ten most abundant clones make up around 12% of the sample. As regards this clonotype: Its antigen remains undetermined. No clone much larger than this one lies a single base away; base qualities are absent.

Sample: cultured CD8+ T cells from PBMCs, taken from culture after CMV antigen stimulation. The chain is made from TRBV28 and TRBJ2-2; possibly the D gene is TRBD1, per 6 matching bases. The sequence derives from a human donor in good health (CMV status not recorded). Some clones in this sample may be carry-over from other donors' samples. The DNA reads TGTGCCAGCAGTTTAGGGGGCTCCGTGGGGGAGCTGTTTTTT. Its product reads: CASSLGGSVGELFF.